This T cell receptor beta chain was captured in a study of human versus mouse CDR3 diversity and MHC coevolution. Study-level information: The immunoSEQ assay reportedly detects one in 200,000 T cells. Study conclusions and caveats: Among all groups, most of the three human donors showed least clonal inequality. Human T cells were selected on more than five MHC II alleles.

TCRdb keeps only in-frame clones here, not all; method: immunoSEQ multiplex PCR. The sample lists about 77,000 clones; just under 95% were seen once. The germline gives CDR1 MNHNS, CDR2 SASEGT. The CDR3 totals 14 residues. The V gene lost 8 bases and the J gene lost 3 bases, with 17 bases spanning the gap. On this clone: Antigen specificity is unknown.

The clonotype originates from a person between 25 and 70 years old in good health. The sample consisted of naive CD4+ T cells from blood. Subset in this sample: CD45RO-negative CD62L-positive naive CD4 T cells. The chain carries TRBV6-1 and TRBJ2-7; a weak D match, TRBD2 (5 bases). The CDR3: CASRDQTGNYEQYF. The CDR3 coding sequence is TGTGCCAGCCGAGACCAGACGGGGAACTACGAGCAGTACTTC.